This T cell receptor beta chain appears in the sequencing data of a study of shared clonotypes between healthy human individuals. J was trimmed by 0 bases and V by 1 base; bases with no gene match: 9. Looked up from germline, CDR1 is GTSNPN and CDR2 is SVGIG (reference sequence). This CDR3 spans 17 amino acids. CD8 cells regarded as naive lacked CD45RO, were positively chosen for CCR7, and omitted terminally differentiated effector memory CD45RA+ cells. Caucasian adults living in Nashville, Tennessee, provided all samples. TCRdb's copy holds only in-frame clones and misses some; the assay was immunoSEQ multiplex PCR. The data show roughly 2.1 million clones, about 93% seen once.

The source material was naive CD8+ T cells from PBMCs. This chain joins TRBV30 and TRBJ2-1; 7 bases match TRBD2. The clonotype comes from a man aged 18 to 29 in good health. Some clones in this sample may be carry-over from other donors' samples. The CDR3 nucleotides read TGTGCCTGGAGTGGCTATACGAGGGAGGGCTCCTACAATGAGCAGTTCTTC. This gives the protein CAWSGYTREGSYNEQFF. The whole variable domain, filled in from reference TRBV30 and TRBJ2-1, reads SQTIHQWPATLVQPVGSPLSLECTVEGTSNPNLYWYRQAAGRGLQLLFYSVGIGQISSEVPQNLSASRPQDRQFILSSKKLLLSDSGFYLCAWSGYTREGSYNEQFFGPGTRLTVL.